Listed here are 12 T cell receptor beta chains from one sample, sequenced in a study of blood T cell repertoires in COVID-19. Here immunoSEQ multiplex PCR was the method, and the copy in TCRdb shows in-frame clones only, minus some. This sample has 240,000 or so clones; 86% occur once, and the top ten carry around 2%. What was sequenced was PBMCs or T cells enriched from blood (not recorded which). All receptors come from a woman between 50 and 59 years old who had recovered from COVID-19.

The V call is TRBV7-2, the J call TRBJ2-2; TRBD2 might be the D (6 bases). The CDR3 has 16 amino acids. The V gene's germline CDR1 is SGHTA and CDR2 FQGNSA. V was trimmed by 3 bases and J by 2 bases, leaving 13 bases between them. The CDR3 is CASSLNLATNTGELFF. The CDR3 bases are TGTGCCAGCAGCTTGAATCTAGCGACCAACACCGGGGAGCTGTTTTTT.

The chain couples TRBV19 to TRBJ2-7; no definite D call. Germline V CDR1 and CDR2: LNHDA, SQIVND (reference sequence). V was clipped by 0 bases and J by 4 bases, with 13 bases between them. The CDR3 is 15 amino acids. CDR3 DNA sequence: TGTGCCAGTAGTATAGATCTTCGCAGGCTTTACGAGCAGTACTTC. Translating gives CASSIDLRRLYEQYF.

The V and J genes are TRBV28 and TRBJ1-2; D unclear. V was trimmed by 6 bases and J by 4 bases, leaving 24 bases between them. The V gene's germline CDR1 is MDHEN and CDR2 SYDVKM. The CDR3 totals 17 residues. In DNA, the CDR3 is TGTGCCAGCAGCTCCCGGCGGCAGCCACCTGGGTCCTATGGCTACACCTTC. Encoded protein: CASSSRRQPPGSYGYTF.

CDR3 nucleotide sequence: TGTGCCAGCAGCAGAGGGTTGGGGGCGCCGAATGAAAAACTGTTTTTT. Its translation: CASSRGLGAPNEKLFF. The chain couples TRBV7-2 to TRBJ1-4, with D maybe TRBD1 (6 bases). The ends were cut back, 5 bases at V and 5 bases at J, with 18 bases in the middle. Germline loops: CDR1 SGHTA, CDR2 FQGNSA. This CDR3 is 16 amino acids long.

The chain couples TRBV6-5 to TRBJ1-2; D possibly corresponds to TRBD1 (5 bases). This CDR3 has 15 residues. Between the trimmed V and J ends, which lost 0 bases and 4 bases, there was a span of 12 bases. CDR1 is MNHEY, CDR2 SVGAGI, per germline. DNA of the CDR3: TGTGCCAGCAGTTACTCAGGCGGGGGGGGCTATGGCTACACCTTC. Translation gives CASSYSGGGGYGYTF.

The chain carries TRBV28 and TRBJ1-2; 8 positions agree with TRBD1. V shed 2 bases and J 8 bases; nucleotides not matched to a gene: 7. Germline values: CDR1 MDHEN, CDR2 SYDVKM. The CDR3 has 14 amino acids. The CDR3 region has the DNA TGTGCCAGCAGTTTAATTGGACAGGGCTACGGCTACACCTTC. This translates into CASSLIGQGYGYTF.

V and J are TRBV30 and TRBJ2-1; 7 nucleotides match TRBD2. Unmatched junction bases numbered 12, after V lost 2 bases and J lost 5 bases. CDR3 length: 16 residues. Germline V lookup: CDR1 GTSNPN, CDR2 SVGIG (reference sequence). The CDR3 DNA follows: TGTGCCTGGAGTTCTCCCTTTGCGGGAGAGAACAATGAGCAGTTCTTC. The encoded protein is CAWSSPFAGENNEQFF. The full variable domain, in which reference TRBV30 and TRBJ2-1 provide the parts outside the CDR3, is SQTIHQWPATLVQPVGSPLSLECTVEGTSNPNLYWYRQAAGRGLQLLFYSVGIGQISSEVPQNLSASRPQDRQFILSSKKLLLSDSGFYLCAWSSPFAGENNEQFFGPGTRLTVL.

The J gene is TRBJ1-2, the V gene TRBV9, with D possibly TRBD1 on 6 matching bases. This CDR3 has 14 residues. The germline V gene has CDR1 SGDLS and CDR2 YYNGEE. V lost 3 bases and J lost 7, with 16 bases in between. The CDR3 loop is CASSDPYRARGYTF. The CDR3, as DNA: TGTGCCAGCAGCGATCCATACAGGGCCCGTGGCTACACCTTC.

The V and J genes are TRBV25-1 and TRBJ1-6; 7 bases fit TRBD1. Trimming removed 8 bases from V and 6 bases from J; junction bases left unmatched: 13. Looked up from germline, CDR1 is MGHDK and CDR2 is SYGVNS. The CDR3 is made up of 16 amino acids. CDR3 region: CASRKGQGETNSPLHF. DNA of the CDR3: TGTGCCAGCCGAAAAGGGCAGGGGGAGACTAATTCACCCCTCCACTTT.

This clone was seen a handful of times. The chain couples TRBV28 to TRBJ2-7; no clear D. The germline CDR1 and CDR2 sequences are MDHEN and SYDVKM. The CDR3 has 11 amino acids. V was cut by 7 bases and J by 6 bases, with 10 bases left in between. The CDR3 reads CASTLRGEQYF. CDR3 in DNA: TGTGCCAGCACCCTAAGAGGCGAGCAGTACTTC.

The CDR3 coding sequence is TGTGCCAGCAGCAAAAGGCCCTTGGGGGCCCACGAAAAACTGTTTTTT. Amino acid sequence: CASSKRPLGAHEKLFF. The rearrangement joins TRBV21-1 to TRBJ1-4; the table's D call, TRBD1, has no DNA check behind it. TRBV21-1 is given as a pseudogene. The CDR3 is 16 amino acids.

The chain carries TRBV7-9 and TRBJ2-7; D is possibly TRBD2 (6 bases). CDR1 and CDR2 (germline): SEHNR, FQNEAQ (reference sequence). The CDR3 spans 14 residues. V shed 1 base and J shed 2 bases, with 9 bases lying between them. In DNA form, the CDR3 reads TGTGCCAGCAGCTTAGAACTAGCCCCCTACGAGCAGTACTTC. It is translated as CASSLELAPYEQYF.